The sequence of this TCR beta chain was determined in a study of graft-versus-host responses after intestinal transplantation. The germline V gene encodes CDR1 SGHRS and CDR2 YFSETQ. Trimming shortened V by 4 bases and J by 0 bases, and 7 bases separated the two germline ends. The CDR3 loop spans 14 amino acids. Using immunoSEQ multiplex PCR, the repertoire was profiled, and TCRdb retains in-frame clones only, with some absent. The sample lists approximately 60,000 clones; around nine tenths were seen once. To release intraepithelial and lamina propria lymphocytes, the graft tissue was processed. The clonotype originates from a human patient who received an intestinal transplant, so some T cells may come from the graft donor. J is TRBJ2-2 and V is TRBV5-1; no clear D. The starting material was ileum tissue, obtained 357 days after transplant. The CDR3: CASSGRTNTGELFF. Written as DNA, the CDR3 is TGCGCCAGCAGCGGTAGGACGAACACCGGGGAGCTGTTTTTT.